The 21 T cell receptor beta chains given below trace back to one sample, sequenced in a study of T cells in Graves' hyperthyroidism and ophthalmopathy. What was amplified from RNA transcripts were TCR beta CDR3 regions. The HTBI primer set was used in a first-round RT-PCR of the TCR CDR3. TCRdb re-analysed the multiplex PCR reads in MiXCR, keeping a single row per CDR3 protein. The sample lists 550,000 to 850,000 distinct CDR3 sequences, 18% occurring once. The source material was blood. The receptor set was obtained from a woman between 45 and 60 years old with Graves' hyperthyroidism that later progressed to Graves' ophthalmopathy.

The chain combines TRBV15 with TRBJ2-3; tentatively, D is TRBD1 or TRBD2 (5 bases each). Germline CDR1 reads LNHNV; CDR2 reads YYDKDF (reference sequence). CDR3 length equals 13 residues. The V end was cut by 8 bases, the J end by 3 bases, with 12 bases between. The CDR3 coding sequence is TGTGCCACCGAGGGCCAGGGAACAGATACGCAGTATTTT. Amino acid sequence: CATEGQGTDTQYF.

The V and J genes are TRBV24-1 and TRBJ2-5; D is perhaps TRBD1 or TRBD2 (5 bases each). The CDR3 has 19 amino acids. The ends were cut back, 3 bases at V and 5 bases at J, with 27 bases in the middle. Germline V lookup: CDR1 KGHDR, CDR2 SFDVKD. The CDR3 loop is CATSDPQNTPGPITETQYF. For the CDR3, the DNA is TGTGCCACCAGTGATCCTCAAAACACCCCGGGGCCAATTACGGAGACCCAGTACTTC.

This clonotype was counted many times. The chain links TRBV12-5 to TRBJ2-7; D unresolved. Germline-derived CDR1 and CDR2 are LGHNT and FRNRAP. The CDR3 covers 13 residues. V was trimmed by 4 bases and J by 4 bases, leaving 11 bases between them. The CDR3 bases are TGTGCTAGTGGTTCTCGGACCAATTACGAGCAGTACTTC. Protein product: CASGSRTNYEQYF.

The chain recombines TRBV4-1 with TRBJ1-5; no firm D call. The V end lost 0 bases, the J end lost 7 bases, and 13 bases lay between the germline ends. CDR1 MGHRA and CDR2 YSYEKL come from the germline V gene. The CDR3 sequence is 15 residues long. In DNA, the CDR3 is TGCGCCAGCAGCCAAGATCTCTCCGGGCGACAGCCCCAGCATTTT. It encodes CASSQDLSGRQPQHF.

The chain combines TRBV6-2 or TRBV6-3 with TRBJ1-2; D not resolved. Germline V gene data show CDR1 as MNHEY and CDR2 as SVGEGT. Trimming cost V 4 bases and J 5 bases, with 8 bases left between them. The CDR3 extends over 12 amino acids. Here the CDR3 DNA reads TGTGCCAGCAGTTCGGAGAGTTATGGCTACACCTTC. It translates to CASSSESYGYTF.

This clonotype was detected a few times. The V call is TRBV19, the J call TRBJ2-1, with 9 bases that match TRBD1. The germline V gene has CDR1 LNHDA and CDR2 SQIVND (reference sequence). This CDR3 is 15 amino acids long. Trimming at V came to 5 bases and at J to 4 bases, leaving 6 bases not matched to a gene. The CDR3 spells CASSEQGARYNEQFF. The CDR3 DNA reads TGTGCCAGTAGTGAACAGGGGGCGCGGTACAATGAGCAGTTCTTC.

In the case of this clonotype: One base away lies a much larger clone, so this may be a sequencing read error. The chain has TRBV11-2 and TRBJ1-4; D possibly corresponds to TRBD1 (5 bases). The germline CDR1 and CDR2 sequences are SGHAT and FQNNGV. This CDR3 is built from 16 residues. The CDR3 region is CASSQIQAATSEKLFF. In DNA form, the CDR3 reads TGTGCCAGCAGCCAGATACAGGCTGCAACTAGTGAAAAACTGTTTTTT.

There are many counts of this clonotype. The chain combines TRBV12-3 or TRBV12-4 with TRBJ2-3; 8 bases fit TRBD1. The CDR3 runs to 16 residues. The J segment lost 2 bases and the V segment lost 4 bases, leaving 8 bases of the junction unmatched. CDR3 in DNA: TGTGCCAGCAGTTGGGGGACAGGAGGGTACACAGATACGCAGTATTTT. Translating gives CASSWGTGGYTDTQYF.

The J gene is TRBJ1-2, the V gene TRBV6-1; D gene uncertain. Germline V lookup: CDR1 MNHNS, CDR2 SASEGT. V lost 6 bases and J lost 9, with 23 bases in between. CDR3 size: 15 residues. The CDR3 nucleotides read TGTGCCAGCAGCCGCCCAAGCAGGAGAGCTAACAGCTACACCTTC. This encodes CASSRPSRRANSYTF.

At least ten counts were recorded for this clonotype. The chain combines TRBV20-1 with TRBJ2-3; D call uncertain. CDR1 is DFQATT, CDR2 SNEGSKA, per germline (reference sequence). CDR3 length: 16 residues. Trimming left V 1 base short and J 1 base short, with 15 bases between. The CDR3 nucleotides are TGCAGTGCTAGAGCAGCCCCTTCGATCGGCACAGATACGCAGTATTTT. Amino acid sequence: CSARAAPSIGTDTQYF.

The chain recombines TRBV30 with TRBJ1-1; D is ambiguous. Per germline, CDR1 GTSNPN and CDR2 SVGIG (reference sequence). The V end was cut by 7 bases, the J end by 2 bases, with 14 bases between. The CDR3 consists of 13 residues. In nucleotides, the CDR3 is TGTGCCTCATTAGGGCAGGCCAACACTGAAGCTTTCTTT. Its protein is CASLGQANTEAFF.

The rearrangement joins TRBV5-1 to TRBJ2-7, with TRBD2 matching over 10 bases. Germline-derived CDR1 and CDR2 are SGHRS and YFSETQ. V shed 0 bases and J 7 bases; nucleotides not matched to a gene: 10. The CDR3 loop spans 16 amino acids. Written as DNA, the CDR3 is TGCGCCAGCAGCTTGGACCCCAGCGGGGGGGCGTCAGAGCAGTACTTC. This sequence encodes CASSLDPSGGASEQYF.

This clonotype was seen ten or more times. The chain links TRBV20-1 to TRBJ1-1; D possibly corresponds to TRBD1 (6 bases). This CDR3 is 15 amino acids long. The germline V gene encodes CDR1 DFQATT and CDR2 SNEGSKA (reference sequence). V shed 0 bases and J shed 4 bases, with 15 bases lying between them. As DNA, the CDR3 is TGCAGTGCTAGAGAGGGGGCGGTGATTGGCACTGAAGCTTTCTTT. It yields the protein CSAREGAVIGTEAFF.

The gene calls are TRBV6-1 and TRBJ2-5, with 8 bases identical to TRBD2. V was clipped by 5 bases and J by 2 bases; unmatched bases: 10. Germline V lookup: CDR1 MNHNS, CDR2 SASEGT. This CDR3 has 16 residues. The DNA of the CDR3 is TGTGCCAGCAGTTACCCGCCACTAGCGGCACAAGAGACCCAGTACTTC. Protein sequence: CASSYPPLAAQETQYF.

J is TRBJ2-7 and V is TRBV5-6, with D hard to call. The CDR3 runs to 15 residues. CDR1 is SGHDT, CDR2 YYEEEE, per germline. The V end was cut by 0 bases, the J end by 3 bases, with 13 bases between. In nucleotides, the CDR3 is TGTGCCAGCAGCTTGGCCGAAGTAGGCCGCTACGAGCAGTACTTC. Amino acids: CASSLAEVGRYEQYF.

This chain uses TRBV27 with TRBJ2-7; TRBD1 is a possible D gene (6 bases). Germline V CDR1 and CDR2: MNHEY, SMNVEV (reference sequence). This CDR3 comprises 13 residues. Trimming took off 3 bases at V and 2 bases at J, with 8 bases between the two ends. The CDR3 spells CASSFTGTYEQYF. Written as DNA, the CDR3 is TGTGCCAGCAGTTTCACAGGGACCTACGAGCAGTACTTC.

This clonotype occurred a few times. One base away lies a much larger clone, so this may be a sequencing read error. The chain carries TRBV12-3 or TRBV12-4 and TRBJ2-7; D gene ambiguous. The CDR3 runs to 11 residues. The ends were cut back, 3 bases at V and 5 bases at J, with 5 bases in the middle. The CDR3 here is CASSFRHEQYF. In DNA, the CDR3 is TGTGCCAGCAGTTTCAGGCACGAGCAGTACTTC.

This clonotype was seen a handful of times. The conserved final phenylalanine or tryptophan is absent from the CDR3, which likely points to a read error. This chain joins TRBV6-2 or TRBV6-3 and TRBJ2-5; D not resolved. Germline loops: CDR1 MNHEY, CDR2 SVGEGT. V was pared by 2 bases and J by 1 base, with 5 bases between. The CDR3 runs 13 residues. The CDR3 DNA reads as TGTGCCAGCAGTTACGGTATCCAAGAGACCCAGTACCTC. Encoded protein: CASSYGIQETQYL.

This clonotype was counted between two and nine times. The junction does not match germline at one end; this may be a read error. The V gene is TRBV2, the J gene TRBJ1-4, with D possibly being TRBD1 (6 bases). Germline V gene lookup returns CDR1 SNHLY and CDR2 FYNNEI. The length of the CDR3 is 14 residues. Here the CDR3 reads CASREGGSNEKLFF. In DNA, the CDR3 is TGTGCCAGCAGAGAAGGGGGGTCTAATGAAAAACTGTTTTTT.

This clonotype was observed a few times. The chain employs TRBV7-9 and TRBJ2-5; D might be TRBD2 (6 bases). CDR1 is SEHNR and CDR2 is FQNEAQ in the germline V gene (reference sequence). This CDR3 is 15 amino acids long. V lost 1 base and J 4 bases, leaving 13 bases between the germline ends. The CDR3 is CASSLVAGRGETQYF. The CDR3 bases are TGTGCCAGCAGCTTAGTGGCAGGGCGGGGAGAGACCCAGTACTTC.

To note about this clonotype: Compared with germline, one end of the junction differs, possibly owing to a read error. The chain combines TRBV5-1 with TRBJ1-4; D might be TRBD1 (5 bases). The CDR3 is 13 amino acids. Germline V lookup: CDR1 SGHRS, CDR2 YFSETQ. The CDR3 DNA follows: TGTGCCAGCAGCTTAGGGACTACGGAAAAACTGTTTTTT. This encodes CASSLGTTEKLFF.